This T cell receptor (beta chain) originates from a study of blood T cell repertoires in COVID-19. For the study at large: Sites in the United States, Italy and Spain provided acute and convalescent COVID-19 samples. In each case, the material was cDNA or gDNA derived from T cells, B-cell-depleted T cells, or PBMCs.

Germline loops: CDR1 SGHRS, CDR2 YFSETQ. This CDR3 is 15 amino acids long. V shed 4 bases and J shed 4 bases, with 15 bases lying between them. In the original analysis: Amplified reference gene primers provided the basis for estimating nucleated cell counts. Produced via immunoSEQ multiplex PCR; TCRdb's table is partial and in-frame only. V, J and clone size were drawn from that table, and D and trimming were deduced from the DNA. This table holds 250,000 or so clones, approximately 91% found once. The sequenced sample consisted of peripheral blood. The rearrangement links TRBV5-1 to TRBJ2-1; TRBD1 is a possible D gene (6 bases). This clonotype was obtained from a woman between 40 and 50 years old who had recovered from COVID-19. CDR3 nucleotides: TGCGCCAGCAGCCCGCAGGGGTTAGAATACAATGAGCAGTTCTTC. Protein product: CASSPQGLEYNEQFF.